These 15 T cell receptor beta chains originate from one sample sequenced in a study of T cells in Graves' hyperthyroidism and ophthalmopathy. Amplification of TCR beta CDR3 regions used RNA as the template. Using the HTBI primer set, a first-round RT-PCR was run on the TCR CDR3. TCRdb reprocessed the multiplex PCR reads via MiXCR and lists one record per CDR3 protein. The table includes 400,000 or so distinct CDR3 sequences, around an eighth detected once. The sample was blood. The receptors originated from a man in his forties or fifties with Graves' ophthalmopathy.

This clonotype was detected ten times or more. This chain joins TRBV15 and TRBJ1-5, with D possibly TRBD1 on 6 matching bases. V was trimmed by 1 base and J by 3 bases, leaving 10 bases between them. CDR1 is LNHNV and CDR2 is YYDKDF in the germline V gene (reference sequence). The CDR3 runs to 15 residues. CDR3 nucleotides: TGTGCCACCAGCAGAGGCAGGGGATCCAATCAGCCCCAGCATTTT. It is translated as CATSRGRGSNQPQHF.

This clonotype was counted many times. The chain joins TRBV3-1 to TRBJ1-2, with TRBD1 as a possible D gene (5 bases). Germline CDR1 and CDR2: LGHDT and YNNKEL (reference sequence). V was clipped by 3 bases and J by 7 bases, with 12 bases between them. The CDR3 is 13 residues long. The CDR3 spells CASSQRGPAGYTF. CDR3 bases: TGTGCCAGCAGCCAGAGGGGTCCAGCTGGCTACACCTTC.

This clonotype appeared many times. The chain uses TRBV27 and TRBJ1-2, with TRBD1 matching 10 bases. The CDR3 runs 12 residues. The germline V gene has CDR1 MNHEY and CDR2 SMNVEV (reference sequence). The trim removed 6 bases at V and 8 bases at J, leaving 3 bases unmatched. The chain's CDR3 is CASSMTGGGYTF. For the CDR3, the DNA is TGTGCCAGCAGCATGACAGGGGGCGGCTACACCTTC.

At least ten counts were recorded for this clonotype. The V call is TRBV28, the J call TRBJ1-2; weak D call: TRBD1 (6 bases). This CDR3 is built from 13 residues. Germline V CDR1 and CDR2: MDHEN, SYDVKM. The ends were cut back, 3 bases at V and 2 bases at J, with 7 bases in the middle. CDR3 nucleotide sequence: TGTGCCAGCAGTTTCGGGACAAACTATGGCTACACCTTC. Its translation is CASSFGTNYGYTF.

This clonotype was recorded at least ten times. The chain has TRBV20-1 and TRBJ2-1; either TRBD1 or TRBD2 may fit D (6 bases each). This CDR3 contains 16 residues. V lost 3 bases to trimming and J lost 2 bases, with 17 bases between them. The germline CDR1 and CDR2 sequences are DFQATT and SNEGSKA (reference sequence). This CDR3 is CSARGATRVTYNEQFF. The CDR3 DNA reads TGCAGTGCTAGGGGGGCGACTAGAGTCACCTACAATGAGCAGTTCTTC.

In this sample, this clonotype turned up many times. This chain uses TRBV10-2 with TRBJ2-7; no firm D call. V lost 0 bases and J 9 bases, leaving 12 bases between the germline ends. The CDR3 is made up of 13 amino acids. Germline V gives CDR1 WSHSY, CDR2 SAAADI. The DNA for the CDR3 is TGCGCCAGCAGTGAGTCCCGAGCCTTCGGGCAGTACTTC. This sequence encodes CASSESRAFGQYF.

This clonotype came up many times. The rearrangement joins TRBV5-1 to TRBJ2-1; perhaps TRBD2 as D (7 bases). CDR3 length equals 15 residues. The germline CDR1 and CDR2 sequences are SGHRS and YFSETQ. V dropped 4 bases and J dropped 8 bases, with 19 bases sitting between them. The CDR3 DNA follows: TGCGCCAGCAGCCCCCGGGACTATTCAGGGGATGAGCAGTTCTTC. This sequence encodes CASSPRDYSGDEQFF.

This clonotype occurred many times. The rearrangement uses TRBV19 and TRBJ2-7, with 8 bases that match TRBD2. The junction had 7 bases not matched to a gene; V was cut back by 5 bases and J by 7 bases. From germline, CDR1 is LNHDA and CDR2 SQIVND (reference sequence). The CDR3 extends over 13 amino acids. As DNA, the CDR3 is TGTGCCAGTAGTCCACACCGGGGGGGTGAGCAGTACTTC. It specifies CASSPHRGGEQYF. Combining the CDR3 with reference TRBV19 and TRBJ2-7 gives the whole variable domain DGGITQSPKYLFRKEGQNVTLSCEQNLNHDAMYWYRQDPGQGLRLIYYSQIVNDFQKGDIAEGYSVSREKKESFPLTVTSAQKNPTAFYLCASSPHRGGEQYFGPGTRLTVT.

The sample holds many counts of this clonotype. V and J are TRBV14 and TRBJ2-1, with D maybe TRBD1 (6 bases). Per germline, CDR1 SGHDN and CDR2 FVKESK. The germline V and J ends were trimmed by 2 bases and 5 bases, with 7 bases remaining between them. This CDR3 comprises 13 residues. CDR3 sequence (DNA): TGTGCCAGCAGCCAACAGGGGCACAATGAGCAGTTCTTC. As protein: CASSQQGHNEQFF.

In this sample, this clonotype turned up many times. The chain combines TRBV5-1 with TRBJ1-5, with D perhaps TRBD1 (5 bases). The CDR3 length is 14 residues. The ends were cut back, 5 bases at V and 0 bases at J, with 9 bases in the middle. Germline CDR1 and CDR2: SGHRS and YFSETQ. The CDR3 here is CASRDTNSNQPQHF. The CDR3 DNA follows: TGCGCCAGCAGGGACACAAATAGCAATCAGCCCCAGCATTTT.

This clonotype occurred many times. V is TRBV5-1 and J is TRBJ2-3; 7 nucleotides match TRBD1. Germline CDR1 SGHRS, CDR2 YFSETQ. Unmatched junction bases numbered 8, after V lost 5 bases and J lost 5 bases. The CDR3 has 14 amino acids. CDR3: CASSRDRVGDTQYF. In DNA, the CDR3 is TGCGCCAGCAGTCGCGACAGGGTCGGAGATACGCAGTATTTT. Using reference TRBV5-1 and TRBJ2-3 for the parts outside the CDR3, the full variable domain is KAGVTQTPRYLIKTRGQQVTLSCSPISGHRSVSWYQQTPGQGLQFLFEYFSETQRNKGNFPGRFSGRQFSNSRSEMNVSTLELGDSALYLCASSRDRVGDTQYFGPGTRLTVL.

The table lists this clonotype with a few counts. The chain recombines TRBV2 with TRBJ1-5, with D uncertain. Trimming cost V 1 base and J 11 bases, with 12 bases left between them. Germline CDR1 and CDR2: SNHLY and FYNNEI. The CDR3 contains 13 residues. The CDR3 reads CASSEEIKRAQHF. The DNA for the CDR3 is TGTGCCAGCAGTGAAGAGATCAAGAGGGCCCAGCATTTT.

The chain uses TRBV24-1 and TRBJ2-5; D remains ambiguous. The CDR3 has 15 residues. V was shortened by 4 bases and J by 5 bases, with 16 bases between the two germline ends. Germline values: CDR1 KGHDR, CDR2 SFDVKD. The CDR3 DNA follows: TGTGCCACCAGTGACCCTACGGCTGGGTGGGAGACCCAGTACTTC. Its protein is CATSDPTAGWETQYF.

This clonotype was seen a handful of times. The genes are TRBV12-3 or TRBV12-4 and TRBJ1-3; D unresolved. V lost 2 bases and J 6 bases, leaving 14 bases between the germline ends. This CDR3 comprises 15 residues. The CDR3 here is CASSLYAGTENTIYF. The DNA of the CDR3 is TGTGCCAGCAGTTTATATGCCGGCACGGAAAACACCATATATTTT.

This clonotype showed up many times. V usage is TRBV18 and J usage is TRBJ2-7; 13 bases align to TRBD2. Trimming took 5 bases from V and 4 from J; bases not matched to a gene: 5. CDR1 is KGHSH and CDR2 is LQKENI in the germline V gene. This CDR3 comprises 15 residues. The CDR3 loop reads CASSTGLAGSYEQYF. CDR3 coding DNA: TGTGCCAGCTCAACGGGACTAGCGGGGTCGTACGAGCAGTACTTC. The whole variable domain, remainder taken from reference TRBV18 and TRBJ2-7, is NAGVMQNPRHLVRRRGQEARLRCSPMKGHSHVYWYRQLPEEGLKFMVYLQKENIIDESGMPKERFSAEFPKEGPSILRIQQVVRGDSAAYFCASSTGLAGSYEQYFGPGTRLTVT.